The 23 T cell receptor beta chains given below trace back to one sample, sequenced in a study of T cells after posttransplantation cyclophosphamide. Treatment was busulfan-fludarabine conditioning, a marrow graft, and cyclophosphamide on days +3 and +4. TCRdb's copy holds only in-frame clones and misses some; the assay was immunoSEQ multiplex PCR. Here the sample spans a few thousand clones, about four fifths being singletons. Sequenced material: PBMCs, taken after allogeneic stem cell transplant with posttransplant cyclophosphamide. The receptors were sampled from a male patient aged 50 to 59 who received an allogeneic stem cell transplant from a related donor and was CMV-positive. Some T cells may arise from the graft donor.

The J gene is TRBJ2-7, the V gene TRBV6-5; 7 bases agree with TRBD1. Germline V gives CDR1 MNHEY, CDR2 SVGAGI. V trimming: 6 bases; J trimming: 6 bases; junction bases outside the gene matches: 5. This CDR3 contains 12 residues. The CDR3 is CASSWDSGEQYF. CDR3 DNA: TGTGCCAGCAGCTGGGACAGCGGCGAGCAGTACTTC.

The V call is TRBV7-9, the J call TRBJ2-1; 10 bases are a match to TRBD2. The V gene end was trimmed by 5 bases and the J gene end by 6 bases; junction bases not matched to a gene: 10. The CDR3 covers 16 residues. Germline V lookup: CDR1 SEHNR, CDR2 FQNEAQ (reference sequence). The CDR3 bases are TGTGCCAGCAGCCCGGTAAGGACTAGCGGCCCCAATGAGCAGTTCTTC. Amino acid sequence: CASSPVRTSGPNEQFF.

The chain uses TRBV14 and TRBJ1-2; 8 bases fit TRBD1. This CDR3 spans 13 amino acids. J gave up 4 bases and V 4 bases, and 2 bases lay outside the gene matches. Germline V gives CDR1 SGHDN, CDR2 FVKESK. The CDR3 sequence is CASSPGTGYGYTF. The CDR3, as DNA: TGTGCCAGCAGCCCGGGGACAGGCTATGGCTACACCTTC. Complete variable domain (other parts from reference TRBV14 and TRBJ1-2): EAGVTQFPSHSVIEKGQTVTLRCDPISGHDNLYWYRRVMGKEIKFLLHFVKESKQDESGMPNNRFLAERTGGTYSTLKVQPAELEDSGVYFCASSPGTGYGYTFGSGTRLTVV.

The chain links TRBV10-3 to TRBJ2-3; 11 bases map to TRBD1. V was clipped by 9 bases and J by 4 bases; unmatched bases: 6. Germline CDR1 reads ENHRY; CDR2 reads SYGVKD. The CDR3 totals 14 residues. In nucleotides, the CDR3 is TGTGCCATGAGGACAGGGGGCGAAGCAGATACGCAGTATTTT. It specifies CAMRTGGEADTQYF.

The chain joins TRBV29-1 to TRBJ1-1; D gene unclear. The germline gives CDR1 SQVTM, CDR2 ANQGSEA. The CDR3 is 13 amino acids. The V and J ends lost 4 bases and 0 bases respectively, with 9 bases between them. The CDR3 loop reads CSVAGLMNTEAFF. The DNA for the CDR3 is TGCAGCGTTGCCGGACTCATGAACACTGAAGCTTTCTTT.

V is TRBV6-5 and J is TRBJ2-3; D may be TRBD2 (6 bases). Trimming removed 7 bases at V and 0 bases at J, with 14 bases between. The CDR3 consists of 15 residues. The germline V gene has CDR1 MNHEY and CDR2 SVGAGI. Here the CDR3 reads CASTSDLQSTDTQYF. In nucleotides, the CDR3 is TGTGCCAGCACTAGCGACCTGCAGAGCACAGATACGCAGTATTTT.

The CDR3 loop reads CASRVRGSSSYNEQFF. CDR3 nucleotides: TGTGCCAGCCGTGTTCGGGGGTCTTCCTCCTACAATGAGCAGTTCTTC. This sequence joins TRBV2 and TRBJ2-1; a possible D gene is TRBD2 (6 bases). Germline V gene data show CDR1 as SNHLY and CDR2 as FYNNEI. This CDR3 is 16 amino acids long. Trimming removed 8 bases at V and 0 bases at J, with 17 bases between.

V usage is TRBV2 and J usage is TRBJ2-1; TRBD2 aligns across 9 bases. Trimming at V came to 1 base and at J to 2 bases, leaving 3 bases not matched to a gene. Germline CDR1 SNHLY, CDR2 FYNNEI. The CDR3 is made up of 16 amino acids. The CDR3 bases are TGTGCCAGCAGTGAAGAGACTAGCGGCCCCTACAATGAGCAGTTCTTC. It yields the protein CASSEETSGPYNEQFF.

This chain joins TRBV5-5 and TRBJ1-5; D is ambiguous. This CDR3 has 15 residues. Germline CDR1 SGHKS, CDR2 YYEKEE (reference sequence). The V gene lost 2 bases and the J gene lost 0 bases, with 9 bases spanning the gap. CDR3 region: CASSLYSPSNQPQHF. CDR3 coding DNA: TGTGCCAGCAGCTTATATAGCCCTAGCAATCAGCCCCAGCATTTT.

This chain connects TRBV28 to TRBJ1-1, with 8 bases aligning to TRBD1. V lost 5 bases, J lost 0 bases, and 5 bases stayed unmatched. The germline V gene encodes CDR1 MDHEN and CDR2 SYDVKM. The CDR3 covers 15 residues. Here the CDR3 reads CASSSPDRVNTEAFF. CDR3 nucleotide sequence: TGTGCCAGCAGTAGTCCGGACAGGGTGAACACTGAAGCTTTCTTT.

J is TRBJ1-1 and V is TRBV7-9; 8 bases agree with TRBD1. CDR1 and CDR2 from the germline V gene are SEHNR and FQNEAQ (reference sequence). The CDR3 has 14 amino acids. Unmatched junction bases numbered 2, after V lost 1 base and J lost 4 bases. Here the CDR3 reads CASSLVTGGTEAFF. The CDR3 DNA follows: TGTGCCAGCAGCTTAGTCACAGGGGGCACTGAAGCTTTCTTT. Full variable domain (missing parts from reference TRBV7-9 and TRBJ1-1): DTGVSQNPRHKITKRGQNVTFRCDPISEHNRLYWYRQTLGQGPEFLTYFQNEAQLEKSRLLSDRFSAERPKGSFSTLEIQRTEQGDSAMYLCASSLVTGGTEAFFGQGTRLTVV.

CDR3 sequence (DNA): TGCAGCGTCGCCGGGACTAGCGGGGGAGATGAGCAGTTCTTC. Encoded protein: CSVAGTSGGDEQFF. The chain combines TRBV29-1 with TRBJ2-1, with 14 bases aligning to TRBD2. After removal of 6 bases from V and 8 bases from J, the junction contained 6 bases not matched to a gene. CDR1 and CDR2 from the germline V gene are SQVTM and ANQGSEA. This CDR3 is 14 amino acids long.

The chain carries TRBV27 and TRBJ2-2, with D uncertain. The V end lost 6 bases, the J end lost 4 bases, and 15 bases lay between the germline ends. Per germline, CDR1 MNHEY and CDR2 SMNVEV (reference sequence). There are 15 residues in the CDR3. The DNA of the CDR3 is TGTGCCAGCAGCCCTCGCCGGGTAGGCACCGGGGAGCTGTTTTTT. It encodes CASSPRRVGTGELFF.

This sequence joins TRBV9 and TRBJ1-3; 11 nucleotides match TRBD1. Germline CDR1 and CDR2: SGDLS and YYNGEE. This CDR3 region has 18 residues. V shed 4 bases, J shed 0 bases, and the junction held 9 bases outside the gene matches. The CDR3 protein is CASSLHWTGGPSGNTIYF. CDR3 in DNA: TGTGCCAGCAGCTTACATTGGACAGGGGGCCCCTCTGGAAACACCATATATTTT.

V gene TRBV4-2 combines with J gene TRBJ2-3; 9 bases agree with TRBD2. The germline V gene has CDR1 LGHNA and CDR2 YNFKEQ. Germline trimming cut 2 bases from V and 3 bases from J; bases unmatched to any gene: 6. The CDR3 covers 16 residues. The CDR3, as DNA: TGTGCCAGCAGCCAACTTAGCGGGAGTGGGACAGATACGCAGTATTTT. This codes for CASSQLSGSGTDTQYF.

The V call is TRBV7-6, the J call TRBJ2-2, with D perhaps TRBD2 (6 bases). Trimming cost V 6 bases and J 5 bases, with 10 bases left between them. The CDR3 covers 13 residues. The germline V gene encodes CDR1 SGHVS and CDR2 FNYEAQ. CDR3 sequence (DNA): TGTGCCAGCAGTAAACGGGGGACCGGGGAGCTGTTTTTT. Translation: CASSKRGTGELFF.

The CDR3 here is CASSFETSSYNEQFF. The CDR3 nucleotides read TGTGCCAGCAGCTTCGAAACTAGCTCCTACAATGAGCAGTTCTTC. The V gene is TRBV5-4, the J gene TRBJ2-1, with D possibly being TRBD2 (5 bases). Trimming took 2 bases from V and 0 from J, leaving 9 bases between them. The CDR3 extends over 15 amino acids. CDR1 SGHNT and CDR2 YYREEE come from the germline V gene (reference sequence).

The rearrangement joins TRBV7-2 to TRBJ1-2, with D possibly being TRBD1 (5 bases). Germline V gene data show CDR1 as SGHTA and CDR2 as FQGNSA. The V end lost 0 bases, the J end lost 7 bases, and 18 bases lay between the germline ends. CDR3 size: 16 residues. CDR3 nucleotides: TGTGCCAGCAGCTTAGCGGGGTCCAGGGATCCTGGTGGCTACACCTTC. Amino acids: CASSLAGSRDPGGYTF.

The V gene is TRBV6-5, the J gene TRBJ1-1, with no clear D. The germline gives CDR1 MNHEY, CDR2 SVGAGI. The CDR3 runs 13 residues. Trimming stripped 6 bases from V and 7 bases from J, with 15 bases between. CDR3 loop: CASSSIAGGEAFF. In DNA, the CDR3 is TGTGCCAGCAGCTCCATTGCGGGAGGTGAAGCTTTCTTT.

CDR3 in amino acids: CASSRHLNPRGLSEAFF. The CDR3 region has the DNA TGTGCCAGCAGCCGCCACCTAAACCCCAGGGGGCTAAGTGAAGCTTTCTTT. This chain uses TRBV7-9 with TRBJ1-1, with 8 positions matching TRBD1. The CDR3 contains 17 residues. Trimming cost V 5 bases and J 7 bases; bases outside gene matches: 18. Germline V gene lookup returns CDR1 SEHNR and CDR2 FQNEAQ (reference sequence).

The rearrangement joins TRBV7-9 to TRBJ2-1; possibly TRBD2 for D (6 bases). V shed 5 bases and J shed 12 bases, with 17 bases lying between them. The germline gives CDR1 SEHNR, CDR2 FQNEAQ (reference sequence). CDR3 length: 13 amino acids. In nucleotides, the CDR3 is TGTGCCAGCAGCGGAGGGGTGGACGGTGGGCAGTTCTTC. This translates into CASSGGVDGGQFF.

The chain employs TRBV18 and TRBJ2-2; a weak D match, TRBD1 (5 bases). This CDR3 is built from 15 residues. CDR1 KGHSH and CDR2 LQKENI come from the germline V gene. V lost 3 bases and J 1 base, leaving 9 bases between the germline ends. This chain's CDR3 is CASSPSGQNTGELFF. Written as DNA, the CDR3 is TGTGCCAGCTCACCCTCAGGGCAGAACACCGGGGAGCTGTTTTTT. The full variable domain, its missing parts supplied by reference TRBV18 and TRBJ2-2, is NAGVMQNPRHLVRRRGQEARLRCSPMKGHSHVYWYRQLPEEGLKFMVYLQKENIIDESGMPKERFSAEFPKEGPSILRIQQVVRGDSAAYFCASSPSGQNTGELFFGEGSRLTVL.

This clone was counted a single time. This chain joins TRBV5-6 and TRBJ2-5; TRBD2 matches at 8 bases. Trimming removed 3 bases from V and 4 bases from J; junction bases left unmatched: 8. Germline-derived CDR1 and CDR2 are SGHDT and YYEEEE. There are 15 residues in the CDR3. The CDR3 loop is CASSSRGLEGETQYF. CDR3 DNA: TGTGCCAGCAGCTCCCGGGGACTAGAGGGAGAGACCCAGTACTTC.